This entry concerns a single TCR beta chain. The data were taken from a study of blood T cell repertoires in COVID-19. Overall study context: The study drew acute and convalescent COVID-19 samples from the United States, Italy and Spain. PBMCs, B-cell-depleted T cells, or T cells were the source of the cDNA or gDNA that made up the material.

This CDR3 comprises 16 residues. Germline V gene data show CDR1 as MDHEN and CDR2 as SYDVKM. V dropped 2 bases and J dropped 5; count of bases not matched to a gene: 7. The authors' processing: Nucleated cell counts were estimated from reference gene primer amplification. Repertoires were generated with immunoSEQ multiplex PCR, while TCRdb's copy carries only in-frame clones and drops some. The V and J calls and clone size were taken over from that table, and D and trimming were inferred from the DNA. The sample yields 250,000 to 350,000 clones, around 86% seen once. The receptor comes from a woman aged 45-60 years with acute or convalescent COVID-19. The sequenced material came from peripheral blood. The chain links TRBV28 to TRBJ2-2; 8 bases map to TRBD1. CDR3 protein: CASSLGAGGATGELFF. The CDR3 DNA reads TGTGCCAGCAGTTTAGGCGCAGGGGGCGCGACCGGGGAGCTGTTTTTT.